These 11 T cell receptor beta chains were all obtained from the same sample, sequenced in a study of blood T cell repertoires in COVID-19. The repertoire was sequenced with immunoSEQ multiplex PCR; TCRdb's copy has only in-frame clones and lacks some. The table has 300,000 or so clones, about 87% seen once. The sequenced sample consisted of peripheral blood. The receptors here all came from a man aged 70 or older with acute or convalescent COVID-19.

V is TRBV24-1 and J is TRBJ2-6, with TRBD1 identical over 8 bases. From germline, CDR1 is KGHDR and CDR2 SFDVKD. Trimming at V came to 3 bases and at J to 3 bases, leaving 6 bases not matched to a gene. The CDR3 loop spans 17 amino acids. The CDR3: CATSDGRQGFGANVLTF. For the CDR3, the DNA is TGTGCCACCAGTGATGGGAGACAGGGGTTTGGGGCCAACGTCCTGACTTTC.

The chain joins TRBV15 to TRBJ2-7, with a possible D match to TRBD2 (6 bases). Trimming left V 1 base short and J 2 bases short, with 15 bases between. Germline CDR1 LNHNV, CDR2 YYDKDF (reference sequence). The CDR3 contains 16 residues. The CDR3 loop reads CATSRATGRSTYEQYF. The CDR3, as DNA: TGTGCCACCAGCAGAGCCACTGGGAGGTCCACCTACGAGCAGTACTTC.

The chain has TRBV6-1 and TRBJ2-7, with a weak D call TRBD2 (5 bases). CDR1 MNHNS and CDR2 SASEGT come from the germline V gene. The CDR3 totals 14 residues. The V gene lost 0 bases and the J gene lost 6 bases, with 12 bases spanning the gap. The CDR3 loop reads CASSEAFGVGEQYF. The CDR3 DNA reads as TGTGCCAGCAGTGAAGCGTTCGGGGTCGGCGAGCAGTACTTC.

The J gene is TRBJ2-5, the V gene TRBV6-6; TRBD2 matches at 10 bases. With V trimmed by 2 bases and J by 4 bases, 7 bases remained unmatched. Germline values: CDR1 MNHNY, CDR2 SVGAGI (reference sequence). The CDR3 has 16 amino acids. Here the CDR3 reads CASSYQAGGLGETQYF. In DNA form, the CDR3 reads TGTGCCAGCAGTTACCAAGCGGGGGGGCTTGGAGAGACCCAGTACTTC.

This chain's CDR3 is CASRARRGSTDTQYF. For the CDR3, the DNA is TGTGCCAGCAGGGCTCGGCGGGGGAGCACAGATACGCAGTATTTT. This chain uses TRBV27 with TRBJ2-3; 7 bases fit TRBD2. V lost 6 bases and J lost 0; bases outside the gene matches: 6. CDR3 length: 15 amino acids. Germline V gives CDR1 MNHEY, CDR2 SMNVEV (reference sequence).

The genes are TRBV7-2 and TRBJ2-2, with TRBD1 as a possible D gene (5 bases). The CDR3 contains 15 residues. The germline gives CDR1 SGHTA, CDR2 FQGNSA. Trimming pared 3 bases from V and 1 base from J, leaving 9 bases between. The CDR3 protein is CASSFDSLNTGELFF. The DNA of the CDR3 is TGTGCCAGCAGCTTCGACAGCCTGAACACCGGGGAGCTGTTTTTT.

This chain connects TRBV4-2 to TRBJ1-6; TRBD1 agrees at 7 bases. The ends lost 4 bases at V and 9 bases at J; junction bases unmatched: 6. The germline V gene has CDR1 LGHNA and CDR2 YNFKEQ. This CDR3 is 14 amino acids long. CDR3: CASSLPGQPSPLHF. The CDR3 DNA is TGTGCCAGCAGCCTCCCGGGACAGCCTTCACCCCTCCACTTT.

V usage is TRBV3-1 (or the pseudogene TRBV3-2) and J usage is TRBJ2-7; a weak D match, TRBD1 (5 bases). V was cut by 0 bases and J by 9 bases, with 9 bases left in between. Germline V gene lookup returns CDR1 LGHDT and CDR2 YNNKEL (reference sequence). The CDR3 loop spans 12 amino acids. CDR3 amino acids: CASSQEGRVQYF. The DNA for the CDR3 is TGTGCCAGCAGCCAAGAAGGCAGGGTGCAGTACTTC.

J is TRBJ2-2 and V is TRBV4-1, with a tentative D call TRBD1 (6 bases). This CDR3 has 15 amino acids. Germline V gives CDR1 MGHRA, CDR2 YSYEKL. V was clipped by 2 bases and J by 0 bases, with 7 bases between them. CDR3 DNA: TGCGCCAGCAGCCAACGACAGGCGAACACCGGGGAGCTGTTTTTT. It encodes CASSQRQANTGELFF.

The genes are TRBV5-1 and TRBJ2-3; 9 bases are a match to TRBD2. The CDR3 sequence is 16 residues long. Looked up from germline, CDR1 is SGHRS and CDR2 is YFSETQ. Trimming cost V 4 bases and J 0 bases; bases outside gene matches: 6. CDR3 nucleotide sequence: TGCGCCAGCAGCCCAACCCTAGCGGGGAGCACAGATACGCAGTATTTT. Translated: CASSPTLAGSTDTQYF.

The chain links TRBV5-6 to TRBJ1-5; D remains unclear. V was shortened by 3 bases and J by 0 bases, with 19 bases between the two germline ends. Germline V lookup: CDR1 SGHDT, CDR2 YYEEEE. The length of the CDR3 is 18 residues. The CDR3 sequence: CASSYSPAQTLSNQPQHF. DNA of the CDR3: TGTGCCAGCAGCTACTCCCCCGCACAGACACTTAGCAATCAGCCCCAGCATTTT.